The 12 T cell receptor beta chains below were found in one sample sequenced in a study of OX40 agonist ivuxolimab in advanced cancers. The table came from immunoSEQ multiplex PCR; TCRdb's copy has only in-frame clones and leaves some out. The data show roughly 50,000 clones, around 86% seen once. This specimen consisted of CD4+ or CD8+ T cells sorted from blood, obtained in a trial of the OX40 agonist ivuxolimab. These receptors came from an adult with an advanced solid tumor such as melanoma, head and neck, liver or kidney cancer.

V usage is TRBV14 and J usage is TRBJ1-4; 10 bases agree with TRBD1. V lost 5 bases to trimming and J lost 2 bases; unmatched junction nucleotides: 8. Per germline, CDR1 SGHDN and CDR2 FVKESK. This CDR3 is 17 amino acids long. CDR3 DNA sequence: TGTGCCAGCAGCGCCGGGACAGGGGTCAGGACTAATGAAAAACTGTTTTTT. It is translated as CASSAGTGVRTNEKLFF.

This rearrangement joins TRBV10-3 to TRBJ2-2; a weak D match, TRBD2 (6 bases). V was shortened by 0 bases and J by 2 bases, with 10 bases between the two germline ends. The germline V gene has CDR1 ENHRY and CDR2 SYGVKD. The CDR3 totals 16 residues. The CDR3, as DNA: TGTGCCATCAGTGAGTCAGGCGGGGTAAACACCGGGGAGCTGTTTTTT. This encodes CAISESGGVNTGELFF.

The V gene is TRBV7-2, the J gene TRBJ1-4, with D tentatively TRBD1 (6 bases). The CDR3 runs 15 residues. Germline V gives CDR1 SGHTA, CDR2 FQGNSA. V was clipped by 5 bases and J by 2 bases, with 12 bases between them. For the CDR3, the DNA is TGTGCCAGCAGCCGGGGGGGGCCTACTAATGAAAAACTGTTTTTT. This encodes CASSRGGPTNEKLFF.

V and J are TRBV5-5 and TRBJ2-5; unclear D gene. CDR3 size: 13 residues. Germline-derived CDR1 and CDR2 are SGHKS and YYEKEE (reference sequence). V lost 1 base to trimming and J lost 1 base, with 5 bases between them. The chain's CDR3 is CASSLLRQETQYF. The DNA of the CDR3 is TGTGCCAGCAGCTTGTTGCGCCAAGAGACCCAGTACTTC.

This chain uses TRBV10-3 with TRBJ1-2; 8 nucleotides match TRBD1. The length of the CDR3 is 14 residues. V lost 7 bases, J lost 5 bases, and 9 bases stayed unmatched. The germline CDR1 and CDR2 sequences are ENHRY and SYGVKD. The CDR3 nucleotides read TGTGCCATCACCCAGACAGGGGCAGAATATGGCTACACCTTC. Translation: CAITQTGAEYGYTF.

The chain links TRBV10-1 to TRBJ2-7, with D perhaps matching TRBD1 or TRBD2 (5 bases each). V was shortened by 4 bases and J by 2 bases, with 18 bases between the two germline ends. The CDR3 has 16 amino acids. Germline CDR1 and CDR2: WNHNN and SYGVQD (reference sequence). The CDR3 loop reads CASSGPPGTAPYEQYF. CDR3 in DNA: TGCGCCAGCAGTGGACCTCCCGGGACGGCCCCCTACGAGCAGTACTTC.

The chain uses TRBV5-1 and TRBJ1-2, with 10 positions matching TRBD1. CDR3 length: 16 amino acids. The trim removed 4 bases at V and 4 bases at J, leaving 10 bases unmatched. The V gene's germline CDR1 is SGHRS and CDR2 YFSETQ. In DNA, the CDR3 is TGCGCCAGCAGCCCAGGGACAGGGGTTGTCGGCTATGGCTACACCTTC. Its translation: CASSPGTGVVGYGYTF.

The rearrangement links TRBV11-2 to TRBJ1-1; 8 bases match TRBD1. The CDR3 is made up of 16 amino acids. Unmatched junction bases numbered 9, after V lost 1 base and J lost 5 bases. Germline CDR1 SGHAT, CDR2 FQNNGV. The DNA of the CDR3 is TGTGCCAGCAGCTTAGTGGCGCAGGGGGCTGGAACTGAAGCTTTCTTT. This sequence encodes CASSLVAQGAGTEAFF.

The V and J genes are TRBV6-5 and TRBJ2-7; D might be TRBD1 (6 bases). Trimming shortened V by 0 bases and J by 3 bases, and 9 bases separated the two germline ends. Germline-derived CDR1 and CDR2 are MNHEY and SVGAGI. The CDR3 has 14 amino acids. CDR3 protein: CASSYSGAGYEQYF. The CDR3 DNA follows: TGTGCCAGCAGTTACTCGGGGGCGGGCTACGAGCAGTACTTC.

The rearrangement links TRBV4-3 to TRBJ1-6; no clear D gene. Trimming took off 2 bases at V and 8 bases at J, with 7 bases between the two ends. Germline CDR1 is LGHNA and CDR2 is YSLEER. The length of the CDR3 is 13 residues. CDR3 sequence reads: CASSQKGDSPLHF. The CDR3 DNA sequence: TGCGCCAGCAGCCAAAAGGGAGATTCACCCCTCCACTTT.

V is TRBV5-1 and J is TRBJ2-2; D may be TRBD2 (6 bases). Trimming shortened V by 4 bases and J by 5 bases, and 15 bases separated the two germline ends. The CDR3 sequence is 15 residues long. CDR1 is SGHRS and CDR2 is YFSETQ in the germline V gene. The CDR3 nucleotides are TGCGCCAGCAGCCGGGGGTCCTCAAGGACCGGGGAGCTGTTTTTT. Translation: CASSRGSSRTGELFF. Combining the CDR3 with reference TRBV5-1 and TRBJ2-2 gives the whole variable domain KAGVTQTPRYLIKTRGQQVTLSCSPISGHRSVSWYQQTPGQGLQFLFEYFSETQRNKGNFPGRFSGRQFSNSRSEMNVSTLELGDSALYLCASSRGSSRTGELFFGEGSRLTVL.

The chain recombines TRBV19 with TRBJ1-1; no definite D call. The ends were cut back, 3 bases at V and 0 bases at J, with 5 bases in the middle. The CDR3 extends over 13 amino acids. Per germline, CDR1 LNHDA and CDR2 SQIVND (reference sequence). The chain's CDR3 is CASSIRVNTEAFF. The CDR3 coding sequence is TGTGCCAGTAGTATTAGAGTGAACACTGAAGCTTTCTTT. The whole variable domain, filled in from reference TRBV19 and TRBJ1-1, reads DGGITQSPKYLFRKEGQNVTLSCEQNLNHDAMYWYRQDPGQGLRLIYYSQIVNDFQKGDIAEGYSVSREKKESFPLTVTSAQKNPTAFYLCASSIRVNTEAFFGQGTRLTVV.